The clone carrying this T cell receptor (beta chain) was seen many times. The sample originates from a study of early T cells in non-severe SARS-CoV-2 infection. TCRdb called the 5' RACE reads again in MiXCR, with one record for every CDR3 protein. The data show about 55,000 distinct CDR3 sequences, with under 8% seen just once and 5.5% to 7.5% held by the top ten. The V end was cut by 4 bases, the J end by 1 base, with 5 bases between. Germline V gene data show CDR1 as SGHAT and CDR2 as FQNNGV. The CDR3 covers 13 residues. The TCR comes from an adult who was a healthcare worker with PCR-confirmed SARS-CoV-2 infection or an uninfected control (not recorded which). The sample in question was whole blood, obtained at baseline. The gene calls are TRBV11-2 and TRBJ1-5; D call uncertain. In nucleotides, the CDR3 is TGTGCCAGCAGCTACGTCAGCAATCAGCCCCAGCATTTT. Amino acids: CASSYVSNQPQHF.